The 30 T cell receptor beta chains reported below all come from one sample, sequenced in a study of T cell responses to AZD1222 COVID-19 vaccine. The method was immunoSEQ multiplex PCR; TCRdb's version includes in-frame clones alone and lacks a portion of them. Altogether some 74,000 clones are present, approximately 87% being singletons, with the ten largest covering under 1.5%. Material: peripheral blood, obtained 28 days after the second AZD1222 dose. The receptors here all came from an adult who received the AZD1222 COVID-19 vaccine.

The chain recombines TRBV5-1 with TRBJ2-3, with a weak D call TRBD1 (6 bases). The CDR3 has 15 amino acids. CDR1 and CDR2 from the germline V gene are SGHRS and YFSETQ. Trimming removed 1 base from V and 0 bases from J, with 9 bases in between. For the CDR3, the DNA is TGCGCCAGCAGCTTGCAAGGGGGTAGCACAGATACGCAGTATTTT. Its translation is CASSLQGGSTDTQYF.

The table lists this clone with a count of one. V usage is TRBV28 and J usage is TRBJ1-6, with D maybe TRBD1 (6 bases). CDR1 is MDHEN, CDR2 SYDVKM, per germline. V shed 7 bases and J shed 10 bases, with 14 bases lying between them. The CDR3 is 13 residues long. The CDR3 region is CASNIQGRSPLHF. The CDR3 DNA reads TGTGCCAGCAACATACAGGGAAGATCACCCCTCCACTTT.

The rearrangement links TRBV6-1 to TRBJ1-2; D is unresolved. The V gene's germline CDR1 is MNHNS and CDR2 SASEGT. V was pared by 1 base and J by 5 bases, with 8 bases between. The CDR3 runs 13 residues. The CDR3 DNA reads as TGTGCCAGCAGTGAAGGTTTCGGGTATGGCTACACCTTC. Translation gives CASSEGFGYGYTF.

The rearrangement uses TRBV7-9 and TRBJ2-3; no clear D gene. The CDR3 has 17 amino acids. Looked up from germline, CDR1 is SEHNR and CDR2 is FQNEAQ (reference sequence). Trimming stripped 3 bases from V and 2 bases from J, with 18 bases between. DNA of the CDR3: TGTGCCAGCAGCTTCCCTCCGACCTTTACCCTCACAGATACGCAGTATTTT. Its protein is CASSFPPTFTLTDTQYF.

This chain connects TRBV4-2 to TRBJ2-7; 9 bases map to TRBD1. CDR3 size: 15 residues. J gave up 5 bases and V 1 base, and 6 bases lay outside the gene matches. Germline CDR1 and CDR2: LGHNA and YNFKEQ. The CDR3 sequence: CASSQGTGVRNEQYF. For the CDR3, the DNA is TGTGCCAGCAGCCAAGGGACAGGGGTTAGGAACGAGCAGTACTTC.

The DNA of the CDR3 is TGTGCCAGCAGTTTGGACAGGGGGGGTAATGAGCAGTTCTTC. This translates into CASSLDRGGNEQFF. This chain uses TRBV28 with TRBJ2-1; 10 bases line up with TRBD1. Germline V gene sequence: CDR1 MDHEN, CDR2 SYDVKM. The CDR3 has 14 residues. Unmatched junction bases numbered 3, after V lost 3 bases and J lost 7 bases.

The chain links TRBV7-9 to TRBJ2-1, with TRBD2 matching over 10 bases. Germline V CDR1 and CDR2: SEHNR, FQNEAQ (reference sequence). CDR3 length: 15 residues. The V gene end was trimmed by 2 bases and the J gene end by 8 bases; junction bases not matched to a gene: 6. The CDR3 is CASSLLSGGADEQFF. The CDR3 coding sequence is TGTGCCAGCAGCTTATTGAGCGGGGGGGCTGATGAGCAGTTCTTC.

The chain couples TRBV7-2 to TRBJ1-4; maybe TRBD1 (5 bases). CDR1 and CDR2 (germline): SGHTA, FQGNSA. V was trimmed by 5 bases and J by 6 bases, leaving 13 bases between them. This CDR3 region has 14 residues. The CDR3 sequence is CASSQGGGYEKLFF. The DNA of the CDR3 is TGTGCCAGCAGCCAGGGAGGAGGGTATGAAAAACTGTTTTTT. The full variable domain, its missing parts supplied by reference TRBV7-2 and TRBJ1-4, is GAGVSQSPSNKVTEKGKDVELRCDPISGHTALYWYRQSLGQGLEFLIYFQGNSAPDKSGLPSDRFSAERTGGSVSTLTIQRTQQEDSAVYLCASSQGGGYEKLFFGSGTQLSVL.

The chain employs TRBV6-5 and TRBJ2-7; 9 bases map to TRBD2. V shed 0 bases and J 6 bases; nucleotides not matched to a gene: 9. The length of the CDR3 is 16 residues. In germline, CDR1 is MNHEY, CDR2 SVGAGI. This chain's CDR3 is CASSYSAGGAVGEQYF. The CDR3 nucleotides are TGTGCCAGCAGTTACTCGGCGGGGGGGGCGGTTGGCGAGCAGTACTTC.

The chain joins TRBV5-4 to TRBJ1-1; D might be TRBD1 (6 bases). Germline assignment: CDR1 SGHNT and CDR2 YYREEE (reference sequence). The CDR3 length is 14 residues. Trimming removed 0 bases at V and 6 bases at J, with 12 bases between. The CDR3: CASSLGQGNAEAFF. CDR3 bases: TGTGCCAGCAGCTTGGGGCAGGGGAATGCTGAAGCTTTCTTT.

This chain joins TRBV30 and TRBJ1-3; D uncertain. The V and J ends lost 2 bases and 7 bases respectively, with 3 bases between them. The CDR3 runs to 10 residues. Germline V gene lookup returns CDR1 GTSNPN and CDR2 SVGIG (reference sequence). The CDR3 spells CAWSSNTIYF. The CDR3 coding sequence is TGTGCCTGGAGTTCGAACACCATATATTTT.

Written as DNA, the CDR3 is TGTGCCAGCAGCCAACCATTAACTAGCGGGGGCGAAGAGACCCAGTACTTC. This gives the protein CASSQPLTSGGEETQYF. The V gene is TRBV3-1 (or the pseudogene TRBV3-2), the J gene TRBJ2-5, with 11 bases matching TRBD2. CDR1 is LGHDT, CDR2 YNNKEL, per germline (reference sequence). Trimming took 2 bases from V and 3 from J; bases not matched to a gene: 8. CDR3 length: 17 amino acids.

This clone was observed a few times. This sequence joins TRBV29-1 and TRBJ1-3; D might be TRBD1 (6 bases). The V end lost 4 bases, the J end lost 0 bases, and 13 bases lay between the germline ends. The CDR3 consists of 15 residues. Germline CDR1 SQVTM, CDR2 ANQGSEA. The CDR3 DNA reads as TGCAGCGTTGCCGACGGGACACTCTCTGGAAACACCATATATTTT. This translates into CSVADGTLSGNTIYF.

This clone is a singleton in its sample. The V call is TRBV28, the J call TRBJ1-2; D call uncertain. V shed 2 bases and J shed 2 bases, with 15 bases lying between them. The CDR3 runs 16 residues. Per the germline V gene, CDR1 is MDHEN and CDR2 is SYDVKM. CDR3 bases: TGTGCCAGCAGTTTAGGGTCGGGCAGCCAAAACTATGGCTACACCTTC. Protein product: CASSLGSGSQNYGYTF.

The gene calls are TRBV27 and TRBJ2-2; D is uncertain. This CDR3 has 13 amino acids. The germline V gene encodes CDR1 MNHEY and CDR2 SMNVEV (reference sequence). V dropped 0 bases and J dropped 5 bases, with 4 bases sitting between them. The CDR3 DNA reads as TGTGCCAGCAGTTTATCGCGGACCGGGGAGCTGTTTTTT. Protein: CASSLSRTGELFF.

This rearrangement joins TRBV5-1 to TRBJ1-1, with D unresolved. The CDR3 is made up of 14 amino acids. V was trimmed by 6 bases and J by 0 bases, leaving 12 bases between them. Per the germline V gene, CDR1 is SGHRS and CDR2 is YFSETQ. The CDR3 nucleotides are TGCGCCAGCACCCCTGAGCGGGTGAACACTGAAGCTTTCTTT. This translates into CASTPERVNTEAFF. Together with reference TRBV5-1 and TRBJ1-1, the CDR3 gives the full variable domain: KAGVTQTPRYLIKTRGQQVTLSCSPISGHRSVSWYQQTPGQGLQFLFEYFSETQRNKGNFPGRFSGRQFSNSRSEMNVSTLELGDSALYLCASTPERVNTEAFFGQGTRLTVV.

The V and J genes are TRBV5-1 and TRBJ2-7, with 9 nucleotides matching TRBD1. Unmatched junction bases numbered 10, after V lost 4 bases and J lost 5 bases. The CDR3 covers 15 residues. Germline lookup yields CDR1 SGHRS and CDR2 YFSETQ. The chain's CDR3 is CASSIRDRVLHEQYF. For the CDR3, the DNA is TGCGCCAGCAGCATACGGGACAGGGTGTTACACGAGCAGTACTTC. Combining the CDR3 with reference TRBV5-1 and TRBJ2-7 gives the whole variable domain KAGVTQTPRYLIKTRGQQVTLSCSPISGHRSVSWYQQTPGQGLQFLFEYFSETQRNKGNFPGRFSGRQFSNSRSEMNVSTLELGDSALYLCASSIRDRVLHEQYFGPGTRLTVT.

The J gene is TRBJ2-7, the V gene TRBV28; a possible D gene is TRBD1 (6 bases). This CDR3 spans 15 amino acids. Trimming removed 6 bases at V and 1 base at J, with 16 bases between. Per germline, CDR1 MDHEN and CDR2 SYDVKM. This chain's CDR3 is CASSLPRGSSYEQYF. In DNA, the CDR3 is TGTGCCAGCAGCCTTCCAAGGGGGTCTTCCTACGAGCAGTACTTC.

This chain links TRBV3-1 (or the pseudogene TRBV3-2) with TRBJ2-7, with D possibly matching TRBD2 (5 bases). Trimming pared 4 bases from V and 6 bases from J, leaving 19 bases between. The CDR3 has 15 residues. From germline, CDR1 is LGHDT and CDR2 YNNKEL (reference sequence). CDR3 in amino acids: CASSPPLAGVGEQYF. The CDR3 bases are TGTGCCAGCAGCCCCCCTTTAGCCGGGGTAGGCGAGCAGTACTTC.

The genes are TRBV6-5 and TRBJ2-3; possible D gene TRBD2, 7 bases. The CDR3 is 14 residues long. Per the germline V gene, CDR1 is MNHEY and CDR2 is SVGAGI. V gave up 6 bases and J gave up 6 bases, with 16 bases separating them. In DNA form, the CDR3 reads TGTGCCAGCAGCGCTCGGGGGGCCGTGGATACGCAGTATTTT. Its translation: CASSARGAVDTQYF.

CDR3 sequence reads: CASSARDGSPPTTNEKLFF. The CDR3 DNA sequence: TGTGCCAGCAGTGCGAGGGATGGGAGCCCCCCTACAACTAATGAAAAACTGTTTTTT. V gene TRBV6-1 combines with J gene TRBJ1-4; no reliable D call. Germline lookup yields CDR1 MNHNS and CDR2 SASEGT. The CDR3 consists of 19 residues. Trimming removed 4 bases at V and 0 bases at J, with 21 bases between.

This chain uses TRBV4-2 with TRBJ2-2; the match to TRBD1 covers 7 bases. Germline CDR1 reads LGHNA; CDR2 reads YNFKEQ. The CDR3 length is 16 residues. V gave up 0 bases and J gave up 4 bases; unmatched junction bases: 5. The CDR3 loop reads CASSQERGRATGELFF. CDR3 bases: TGTGCCAGCAGCCAAGAAAGGGGGCGCGCCACCGGGGAGCTGTTTTTT.

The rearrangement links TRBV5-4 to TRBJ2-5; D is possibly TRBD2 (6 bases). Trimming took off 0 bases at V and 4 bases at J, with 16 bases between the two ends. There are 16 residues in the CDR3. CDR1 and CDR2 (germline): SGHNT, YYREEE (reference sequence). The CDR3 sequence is CASSLGLASAGETQYF. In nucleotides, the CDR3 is TGTGCCAGCAGCTTGGGGCTAGCGTCCGCGGGAGAGACCCAGTACTTC.

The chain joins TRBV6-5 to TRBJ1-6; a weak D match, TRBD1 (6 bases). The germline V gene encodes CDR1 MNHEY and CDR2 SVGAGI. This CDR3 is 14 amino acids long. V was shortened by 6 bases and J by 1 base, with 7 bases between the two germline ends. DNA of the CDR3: TGTGCCAGCAGCGGACAGTCCTATAATTCACCCCTCCACTTT. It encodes CASSGQSYNSPLHF.

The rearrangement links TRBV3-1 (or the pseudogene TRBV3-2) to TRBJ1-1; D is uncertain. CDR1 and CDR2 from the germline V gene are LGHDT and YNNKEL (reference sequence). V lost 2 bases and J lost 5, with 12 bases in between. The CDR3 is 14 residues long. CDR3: CASSQNGDRTEAFF. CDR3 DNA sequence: TGTGCCAGCAGCCAAAACGGGGATAGAACTGAAGCTTTCTTT.

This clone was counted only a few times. CDR3 nucleotides: TGTGCCAGCAGCCAAGAAGGAACTAGCAATCAGCCCCAGCATTTT. This gives the protein CASSQEGTSNQPQHF. The genes are TRBV4-2 and TRBJ1-5, with no clear D. Looked up from germline, CDR1 is LGHNA and CDR2 is YNFKEQ. V lost 0 bases and J 0 bases, leaving 6 bases between the germline ends. This CDR3 contains 15 residues.

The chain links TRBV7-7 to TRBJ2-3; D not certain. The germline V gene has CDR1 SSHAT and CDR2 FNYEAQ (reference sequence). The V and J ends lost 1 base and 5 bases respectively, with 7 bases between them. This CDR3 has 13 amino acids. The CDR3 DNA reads TGTGCCAGCAGCTTAGGAGAAGTAGATACGCAGTATTTT. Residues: CASSLGEVDTQYF.

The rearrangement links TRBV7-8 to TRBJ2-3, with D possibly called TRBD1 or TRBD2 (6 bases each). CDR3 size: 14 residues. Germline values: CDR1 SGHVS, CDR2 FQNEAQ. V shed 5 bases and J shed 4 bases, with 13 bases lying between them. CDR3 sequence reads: CASSPFRGADTQYF. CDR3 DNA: TGTGCCAGCAGCCCCTTTAGGGGGGCAGATACGCAGTATTTT.

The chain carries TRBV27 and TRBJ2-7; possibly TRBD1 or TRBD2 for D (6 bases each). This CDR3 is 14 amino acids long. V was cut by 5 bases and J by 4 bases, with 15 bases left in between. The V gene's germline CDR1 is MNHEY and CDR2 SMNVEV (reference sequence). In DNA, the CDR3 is TGTGCCAGCAGTGGGAGGACAGCAACTTACGAGCAGTACTTC. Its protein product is CASSGRTATYEQYF.

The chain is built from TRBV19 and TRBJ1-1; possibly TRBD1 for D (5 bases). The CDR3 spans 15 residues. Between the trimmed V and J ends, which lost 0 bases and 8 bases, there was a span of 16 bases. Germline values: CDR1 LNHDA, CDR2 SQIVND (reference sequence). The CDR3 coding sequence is TGTGCCAGTAGTATAGATCGTCCAGGGAGGGCAGAAGCTTTCTTT. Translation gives CASSIDRPGRAEAFF.